This T cell receptor beta chain was documented in a study of shared clonotypes between healthy human individuals (TCRdb year 2020). About the study as a whole: The cohort comprised two women and a few men aged 18 to 49 years. For each donor, three plates each were used for CD4 naive and CD4 memory, two plates were used for CD8 naive, and one plate was used for CD8 memory. The study deeply sequenced blood TCR repertoires of about 5 healthy adults to estimate repertoire size and the extent of clonotype sharing between individuals. Different laboratories and diverse techniques were used to prepare libraries and sequence TCR repertoires, to increase sequencing depth and limit assay-specific biases. Each donor's leukapheresis produced roughly between roughly 0.9 and 8.9 billion PBMCs. Overall study results and their limits: Sampling was limited to blood, and TCR repertoires in tissue likely differ from TCR repertoires in blood. Because the study included only a small number of donors, the genetic and exposure-history diversity represented was limited. Pairwise subsampling indicated that sequencing depth was expected to affect the degree of clonotype sharing among donors. About 5% of naive CD4, 3% to 4% of naive CD8, 2.3% of memory CD4, and around 0.4% of memory CD8 clonotypes were shared across a few donors. Naive subsets generally had larger estimated clonotype richness than memory subsets. Even with the large sequencing depth, rarefaction of the sorted-subset datasets indicated that sequencing was incomplete. Higher generation probabilities were observed for clonotypes shared by all four sorted-subset donors than for non-shared clonotypes.

A note on this clone: This clone's antigen is unknown. No base quality information exists; no much larger clone differs at one position.

Using the deep immunoSEQ assay, TCR CDR3 regions were amplified from genomic DNA by multiplex PCR. Extracted genomic DNA from each cell subset was distributed evenly across all wells of several immunoSEQ 96-well plates, and each plate was treated as a replicate. For sorted subsets, each replicate PCR was loaded with approximately 190 ng genomic DNA, equivalent to 30,000 to 35,000 T cell genomes. Purified libraries were quantified with a Qubit 3.0 fluorometer, sized on a Bioanalyzer 2100, and re-quantified with the KAPA Library Quantification kit. Each immunoSEQ 96-well plate was sequenced on its own single-read 150-cycle Illumina NextSeq 550 flow cell. From the authors' description of their analysis: The immunoSEQ output contained only junctional sequences without quality scores, so filtering could not match that applied to full-length reads. Sequences were annotated with PyIR, a Python wrapper for IgBLAST v1.9, and V/J genes and CDR3 were assigned using IMGT germline references. Any read was removed if the V/J assignment was weak (E-value above 1e-6), the CDR3 was missing, or the read contained stop codons, out-of-frame junctions, or ambiguous translated residues. V3J clonotypes were defined by identical inferred V gene, J gene, and CDR3 amino acid sequence. Percentage overlap between repertoires was computed as shared unique clonotypes divided by the size of the smaller repertoire. Richness of each repertoire was evaluated using RTK rarefaction, the Chao1 estimator, and Recon v2.1 estimates of unobserved clonotypes. For all TCRbeta clonotypes obtained by the gDNA method from a few donors, generation probabilities were computed with OLGA. TCRdb's version of the immuneACCESS table is confined to in-frame rearrangements and falls short of the full clone set. An unresolved V gene accounts for under half of the shortfall where checked; the remainder is of unknown origin. Clone size and V and J calls were adopted from that table, with D and trimming inferred from the DNA. The sample contains 2 million or so clones, just under 95% of them found a single time. The ten largest account for 0.85% to 1.3% of the sample.

CD8 naive samples consisted of CD45RO-negative cells that were positively selected for CCR7, yielding a CD45RA+CCR7+ population without TemRA cells. The donors were healthy, HIV-negative adults who had no recently reported acute infections or vaccinations. Every donor was a Caucasian adult living in Nashville, Tennessee, USA. Blood was obtained by leukapheresis, after which PBMCs were separated by Ficoll-Histopaque density gradient centrifugation and cryopreserved in liquid nitrogen vapor phase. Purity and quantity of every magnetically sorted T cell population were checked by analytical flow cytometry. Genomic DNA was isolated from every sorted fraction and measured by UV absorbance on a Nanodrop 2000c. CDR1 and CDR2 were assigned from the germline V gene as SGHRS and YFSETQ. V gives up 0 bases and J gives up 0 bases, and the segment between their germline ends measures 10 bases. Spanning cysteine to phenylalanine, the CDR3 consists of 15 amino acids. Only CDR3 DNA is held: 45 bases, read in frame from base 1.

This clonotype was sampled from a man between 18 and 35 years old in good health. The specimen was naive CD8+ T cells sorted from blood. The intended sense of this specimen's cell subset or site label: CD45RA+CCR7+. Recombination connected TRBV5-1 to TRBJ2-7; there is no confident call for the D gene. Read as DNA, the sequence is TGCGCCAGCAGCTTGGCCGTAGGAAGCTCCTACGAGCAGTACTTC. The resulting protein is CASSLAVGSSYEQYF.